Presented here are 22 T cell receptor beta chains from one specimen sequenced in a study of shared clonotypes between healthy human individuals. TCRdb's copy holds only in-frame clones and misses some; the assay was immunoSEQ multiplex PCR. This sample has millions of clones, with 85% to 95% found just once. Selected positively for CCR7 and CD45RO-negative, naive CD8 cells excluded terminally differentiated effector memory CD45RA+ cells. The sequenced sample consisted of naive CD8+ T cells from PBMCs. All receptors derive from a man between 18 and 35 years old in good health. Some clones in this sample may be carry-over from other donors' samples.

The rearrangement joins TRBV6-5 to TRBJ2-5; unclear D gene. The CDR3 spans 15 residues. CDR1 MNHEY and CDR2 SVGAGI come from the germline V gene. V lost 6 bases, J lost 1 base, and 15 bases lay in between. This CDR3 is CASSPRASSQETQYF. Here the CDR3 DNA reads TGTGCCAGCAGCCCTAGGGCCTCCTCCCAAGAGACCCAGTACTTC.

This rearrangement joins TRBV28 to TRBJ1-1; D is undetermined. The CDR3 contains 14 residues. Germline loops: CDR1 MDHEN, CDR2 SYDVKM. V was clipped by 3 bases and J by 3 bases, with 11 bases between them. The CDR3 reads CASSLAGKDTEAFF. DNA of the CDR3: TGTGCCAGCAGTTTGGCGGGGAAGGACACTGAAGCTTTCTTT.

This rearrangement joins TRBV7-3 to TRBJ2-1; 9 bases line up with TRBD2. V was pared by 4 bases and J by 15 bases, with 7 bases of the junction left unmatched. The CDR3 length is 12 residues. CDR1 is SGHTA, CDR2 FQGTGA, per germline. CDR3 region: CASSSVAGEVFF. The DNA of the CDR3 is TGTGCCAGCAGCTCGGTAGCGGGAGAAGTGTTCTTC.

The rearrangement links TRBV4-1 to TRBJ1-1; maybe TRBD1 (5 bases). The CDR3 covers 16 residues. Germline V CDR1 and CDR2: MGHRA, YSYEKL. Trimming stripped 4 bases from V and 1 base from J, with 16 bases between. In DNA form, the CDR3 reads TGCGCCAGCAGCCTCTTTACACCGGGGGGGAACACTGAAGCTTTCTTT. It specifies CASSLFTPGGNTEAFF.

The chain carries TRBV10-3 and TRBJ2-1, with 8 bases that match TRBD1. CDR1 and CDR2 (germline): ENHRY, SYGVKD. V shed 5 bases, J shed 6 bases, and the junction held 6 bases outside the gene matches. The CDR3 runs to 14 residues. CDR3 sequence (DNA): TGTGCCATCAGTCCAACAGGGGGGTTCAATGAGCAGTTCTTC. Protein sequence: CAISPTGGFNEQFF.

The chain couples TRBV7-9 to TRBJ2-5; TRBD1 aligns across 7 bases. Germline CDR1 SEHNR, CDR2 FQNEAQ (reference sequence). V was pared by 5 bases and J by 1 base, with 7 bases of the junction left unmatched. The CDR3 extends over 15 amino acids. CDR3 DNA: TGTGCCAGCAGCCGCCTGGGACAGCTCCAAGAGACCCAGTACTTC. Its translation is CASSRLGQLQETQYF.

The chain recombines TRBV19 with TRBJ1-1; a weak D match, TRBD1 (6 bases). V shed 4 bases and J shed 0 bases, with 15 bases lying between them. Germline V gene sequence: CDR1 LNHDA, CDR2 SQIVND (reference sequence). This CDR3 has 16 residues. Here the CDR3 DNA reads TGTGCCAGTAGTAGGGTGGACAGTGGGGTGAACACTGAAGCTTTCTTT. Its protein product is CASSRVDSGVNTEAFF.

The J gene is TRBJ2-2, the V gene TRBV11-2; 9 nucleotides line up with TRBD2. J was trimmed by 8 bases and V by 2 bases; bases with no gene match: 6. The CDR3 extends over 15 amino acids. CDR1 and CDR2 from the germline V gene are SGHAT and FQNNGV. CDR3 region: CASSLSGRSGGELFF. CDR3 sequence (DNA): TGTGCCAGCAGCTTAAGCGGGAGGAGCGGAGGGGAGCTGTTTTTT.

As regards this clone: Other DNA sequences in the same sample also yield this CDR3. This chain uses TRBV11-2 with TRBJ2-2, with TRBD2 matching 12 bases. CDR3 length: 16 residues. Trimming took 1 base from V and 7 from J; bases not matched to a gene: 4. CDR1 is SGHAT, CDR2 FQNNGV, per germline. The CDR3: CASSLGLAGAFGELFF. Here the CDR3 DNA reads TGTGCCAGCAGCTTAGGACTAGCGGGAGCTTTCGGGGAGCTGTTTTTT. Together with reference TRBV11-2 and TRBJ2-2, the CDR3 gives the full variable domain: EAGVAQSPRYKIIEKRQSVAFWCNPISGHATLYWYQQILGQGPKLLIQFQNNGVVDDSQLPKDRFSAERLKGVDSTLKIQPAKLEDSAVYLCASSLGLAGAFGELFFGEGSRLTVL.

The chain links TRBV15 to TRBJ2-7, with TRBD2 matching 11 bases. The V gene end was trimmed by 1 base and the J gene end by 3 bases; junction bases not matched to a gene: 5. This CDR3 is 16 amino acids long. Germline V gives CDR1 LNHNV, CDR2 YYDKDF (reference sequence). This CDR3 reads CATSRVGLAANYEQYF. The DNA of the CDR3 is TGTGCCACCAGCAGAGTGGGACTAGCGGCAAACTACGAGCAGTACTTC.

The chain employs TRBV2 and TRBJ2-2, with D perhaps TRBD2 (5 bases). This CDR3 is built from 15 residues. Trimming removed 3 bases from V and 0 bases from J, with 8 bases in between. Germline V gene lookup returns CDR1 SNHLY and CDR2 FYNNEI. CDR3 nucleotide sequence: TGTGCCAGCAGTGAGGCCGGGACGAACACCGGGGAGCTGTTTTTT. Translated, it gives CASSEAGTNTGELFF.

This clone came up a few times. The rearrangement uses TRBV7-9 and TRBJ1-5; 7 nucleotides align to TRBD1. The V gene's germline CDR1 is SEHNR and CDR2 FQNEAQ (reference sequence). V dropped 1 base and J dropped 3; count of bases not matched to a gene: 3. The CDR3 loop spans 15 amino acids. The DNA of the CDR3 is TGTGCCAGCAGCTTAGTGACAGGGAACAATCAGCCCCAGCATTTT. Residues: CASSLVTGNNQPQHF.

The genes are TRBV15 and TRBJ1-2, with D tentatively TRBD1 (5 bases). CDR1 is LNHNV and CDR2 is YYDKDF in the germline V gene (reference sequence). CDR3 size: 15 residues. V lost 0 bases and J 6 bases, leaving 14 bases between the germline ends. CDR3 sequence: CATSREGAAGDGYTF. The CDR3 DNA reads as TGTGCCACCAGCAGAGAAGGGGCTGCGGGGGATGGCTACACCTTC.

This clone was found once. The rearrangement links TRBV10-1 to TRBJ2-5; 7 bases line up with TRBD1. The length of the CDR3 is 14 residues. Germline V gene lookup returns CDR1 WNHNN and CDR2 SYGVQD (reference sequence). Trimming removed 2 bases from V and 1 base from J; junction bases left unmatched: 1. CDR3 bases: TGCGCCAGCAGTGAGGACAGGGTCCAAGAGACCCAGTACTTC. Translation: CASSEDRVQETQYF.

V is TRBV7-2 and J is TRBJ2-4, with D tentatively TRBD1 or TRBD2 (5 bases each). The CDR3 contains 17 residues. Per germline, CDR1 SGHTA and CDR2 FQGNSA. Trimming removed 4 bases from V and 3 bases from J, with 19 bases in between. Written as DNA, the CDR3 is TGTGCCAGCAGCTCGAGGGGAACCGGGGTGGTCAAAAACATTCAGTACTTC. Its protein product is CASSSRGTGVVKNIQYF. Full variable domain (remainder filled in from reference TRBV7-2 and TRBJ2-4): GAGVSQSPSNKVTEKGKDVELRCDPISGHTALYWYRQSLGQGLEFLIYFQGNSAPDKSGLPSDRFSAERTGGSVSTLTIQRTQQEDSAVYLCASSSRGTGVVKNIQYFGAGTRLSVL.

The V and J genes are TRBV5-4 and TRBJ2-7; 12 bases fit TRBD2. Trimming at V came to 3 bases and at J to 7 bases, leaving 5 bases not matched to a gene. There are 14 residues in the CDR3. The germline V gene encodes CDR1 SGHNT and CDR2 YYREEE (reference sequence). DNA of the CDR3: TGTGCCAGCAGCTCAGGACTAGCGGGATTTGAGCAGTACTTC. It translates to CASSSGLAGFEQYF.

For this clone: Other nucleotide sequences in the sample specify the same CDR3. The V gene is TRBV7-9, the J gene TRBJ2-7, with D perhaps matching TRBD2 (6 bases). The CDR3 is made up of 13 amino acids. From germline, CDR1 is SEHNR and CDR2 FQNEAQ (reference sequence). V dropped 5 bases and J dropped 4 bases, with 12 bases sitting between them. The CDR3 DNA sequence: TGTGCCAGCAGCCCAGGCGGGGATTACGAGCAGTACTTC. This encodes CASSPGGDYEQYF.

The rearrangement joins TRBV19 to TRBJ2-1; perhaps TRBD1 as D (6 bases). This CDR3 comprises 16 residues. The V and J ends lost 6 bases and 5 bases respectively, with 20 bases between them. CDR1 is LNHDA, CDR2 SQIVND, per germline (reference sequence). The CDR3 protein is CASRTTGTLYDNEQFF. The CDR3 region has the DNA TGTGCCAGTAGGACAACAGGGACCTTATATGACAATGAGCAGTTCTTC.

V gene TRBV11-3 combines with J gene TRBJ2-2, with D uncertain. V was cut by 3 bases and J by 3 bases, with 5 bases left in between. The CDR3 runs 13 residues. Germline V gene data show CDR1 as SGHNT and CDR2 as YENEEA. The CDR3: CASSFLDTGELFF. The CDR3 DNA reads TGTGCCAGCAGCTTTTTGGACACCGGGGAGCTGTTTTTT.

This chain joins TRBV7-3 and TRBJ1-1; the D gene is possibly TRBD1 (6 bases). Germline CDR1 is SGHTA and CDR2 is FQGTGA. CDR3 length: 14 amino acids. Trimming removed 5 bases at V and 4 bases at J, with 14 bases between. The CDR3 is CASSLLGGVTEAFF. CDR3 bases: TGTGCCAGCAGCCTACTGGGGGGCGTCACTGAAGCTTTCTTT. The variable domain in full, with the rest retrieved from reference TRBV7-3 and TRBJ1-1, is GAGVSQTPSNKVTEKGKYVELRCDPISGHTALYWYRQSLGQGPEFLIYFQGTGAADDSGLPNDRFFAVRPEGSVSTLKIQRTERGDSAVYLCASSLLGGVTEAFFGQGTRLTVV.

The chain links TRBV7-8 to TRBJ2-7; D uncertain. V lost 7 bases and J 0 bases, leaving 22 bases between the germline ends. The CDR3 covers 17 residues. Per the germline V gene, CDR1 is SGHVS and CDR2 is FQNEAQ. CDR3 amino acids: CASTLTPRQIDSYEQYF. CDR3 DNA: TGTGCCAGCACCCTTACCCCCCGGCAGATAGACTCCTACGAGCAGTACTTC. Using reference TRBV7-8 and TRBJ2-7 for the parts outside the CDR3, the full variable domain is GAGVSQSPRYKVAKRGQDVALRCDPISGHVSLFWYQQALGQGPEFLTYFQNEAQLDKSGLPSDRFFAERPEGSVSTLKIQRTQQEDSAVYLCASTLTPRQIDSYEQYFGPGTRLTVT.

The V gene is TRBV7-3, the J gene TRBJ2-3, with no clear D. Germline assignment: CDR1 SGHTA and CDR2 FQGTGA. This CDR3 is 13 amino acids long. Between the trimmed V and J ends, which lost 5 bases and 4 bases, there was a span of 10 bases. This CDR3 reads CASSPQGSDTQYF. CDR3 coding DNA: TGTGCCAGCAGCCCTCAAGGGTCAGATACGCAGTATTTT.